This T cell receptor (beta chain) originates from a study of blood T cell repertoires in COVID-19. Overall study: The United States, Italy and Spain were the sources of the acute and convalescent COVID-19 samples. Sources were T cells, B-cell-depleted T cells, or PBMCs; the material itself was cDNA or gDNA.

CDR3 length equals 17 residues. CDR1 and CDR2 (germline): SGHTA, FQGNSA. V dropped 5 bases and J dropped 0 bases, with 19 bases sitting between them. Sequencing used immunoSEQ multiplex PCR; TCRdb keeps in-frame clones, though not all of them. In the table there are more than 60,000 clones, around nine tenths of which are singletons. The V and J genes are TRBV7-2 and TRBJ1-2; no clear D gene. The TCR originated in a human donor in a cohort sampled during active COVID-19. Sequenced input: peripheral blood. CDR3 in amino acids: CASSQSPSPLTNYGYTF. CDR3 nucleotides: TGTGCCAGCAGCCAAAGCCCTTCCCCATTAACTAACTATGGCTACACCTTC.